This section outlines one T cell receptor (beta chain) sequence together with its context. What it binds is not known. This entry is derived from a study of blood T cells in healthy people across ages. Study results and caveats: A strong correlation was seen between TCR beta diversity and naive T cell percentage.

The V and J ends lost 8 bases and 7 bases, in that order; junction bases with no gene match: 15. The germline gives CDR1 MNHEY, CDR2 SVGAGI. The CDR3 is made up of 16 amino acids. A second PCR of about 6 to 12 cycles used a sample-barcoded 5' primer and a J-beta primer mix. The authors tagged each cDNA molecule using a template-switch adaptor with 12 random nucleotides. TCRdb redid the calling of the 5' RACE reads with MiXCR, one entry per CDR3 protein. Of 450,000 to 600,000 distinct CDR3 sequences listed, 27% are singletons. These sequences were also reported in another study, on T cells of mothers and their children. That work adds: Every mother supplied over 9 million TCR beta CDR3 reads and every child several million.

The receptor was isolated from a boy younger than 10 in good health. V and J are TRBV6-5 and TRBJ1-4; 8 nucleotides agree with TRBD1. The sample comprised blood. The CDR3 is CASGGGVGRGLEKLFF. Here the CDR3 DNA reads TGTGCCAGCGGAGGGGGAGTTGGCAGGGGGCTTGAAAAACTGTTTTTT.